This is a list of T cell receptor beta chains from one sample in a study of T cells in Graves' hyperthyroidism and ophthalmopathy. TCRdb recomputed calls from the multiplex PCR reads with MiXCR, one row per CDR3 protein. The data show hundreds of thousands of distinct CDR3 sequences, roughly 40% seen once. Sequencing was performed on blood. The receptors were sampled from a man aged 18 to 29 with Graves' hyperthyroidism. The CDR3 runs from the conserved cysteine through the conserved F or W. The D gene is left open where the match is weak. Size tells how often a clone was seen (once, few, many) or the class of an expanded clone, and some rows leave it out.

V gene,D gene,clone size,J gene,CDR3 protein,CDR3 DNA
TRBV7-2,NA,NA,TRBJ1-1,CASSFPGIPRTEAFF,TGTGCCAGCAGCTTTCCCGGAATCCCGCGGACTGAAGCTTTCTTT
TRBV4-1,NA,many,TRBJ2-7,CASSQARPYEQYF,TGCGCCAGCAGCCAAGCAAGACCATACGAGCAGTACTTC
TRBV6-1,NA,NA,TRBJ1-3,CASSEMGFDGNTIYF,TGTGCCAGCAGTGAAATGGGGTTTGATGGAAACACCATATATTTT
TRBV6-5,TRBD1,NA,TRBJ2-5,CASSNPDRAETQYF,TGTGCCAGCAGTAATCCGGACAGGGCCGAGACCCAGTACTTC
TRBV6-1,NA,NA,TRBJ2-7,CASSQDTQQYF,TGTGCCAGCAGCCAAGACACCCAGCAGTACTTC
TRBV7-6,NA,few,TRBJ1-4,CASSLSPGANEKLFF,TGTGCCAGCAGCTTATCCCCAGGGGCTAATGAAAAACTGTTTTTT
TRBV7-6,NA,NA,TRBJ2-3,CASSLGSLASGDTQYF,TGTGCCAGCAGCTTGGGAAGCTTGGCTTCGGGAGATACGCAGTATTTT
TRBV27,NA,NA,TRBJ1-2,CASRTGTGANYGYTF,TGTGCCAGCAGGACGGGGACGGGAGCTAACTATGGCTACACCTTC
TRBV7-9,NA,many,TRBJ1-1,CASSWVTEAFF,TGTGCCAGCAGTTGGGTTACTGAAGCTTTCTTT
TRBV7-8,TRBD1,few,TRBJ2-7,CASSPSPGQVYEQYF,TGTGCCAGCAGCCCTTCACCGGGACAGGTCTACGAGCAGTACTTC
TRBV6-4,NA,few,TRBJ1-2,CASRLQGEGNYGYTF,TGTGCCAGCAGACTCCAGGGCGAAGGCAACTATGGCTACACCTTC
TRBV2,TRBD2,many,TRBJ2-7,CASSRTSGGYEQYF,TGTGCCAGCAGCCGGACTAGCGGAGGATACGAGCAGTACTTC
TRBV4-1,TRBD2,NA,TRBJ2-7,CANSQDDGRAYEQYF,TGCGCCAACAGCCAAGATGACGGGAGGGCCTACGAGCAGTACTTC
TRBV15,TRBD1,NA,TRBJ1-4,CATSSSLGQGASTNEKLFF,TGTGCCACCAGCAGCTCCCTCGGACAGGGGGCGAGCACTAATGAAAAACTGTTTTTT
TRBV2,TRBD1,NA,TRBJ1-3,CASQGQGLNTIYF,TGTGCCAGCCAGGGACAGGGGTTGAACACCATATATTTT
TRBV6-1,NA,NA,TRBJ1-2,CASSTGQGLGGYTF,TGTGCCAGCAGTACGGGACAAGGGCTGGGAGGCTACACCTTC
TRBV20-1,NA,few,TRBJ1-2,CSAPPTEYGYTF,TGCAGTGCTCCACCGACAGAGTATGGCTACACCTTC
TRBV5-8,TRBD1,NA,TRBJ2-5,CASSFWSNRGRETQYF,TGTGCCAGCAGCTTTTGGTCGAACAGGGGCAGGGAGACCCAGTACTTC